This TCR beta chain was sequenced for a study of blood T cells in healthy people across ages. V lost 1 base and J 1 base, leaving 8 bases between the germline ends. This CDR3 has 14 amino acids. Germline V gene sequence: CDR1 MNHEY, CDR2 SMNVEV (reference sequence). This clonotype was detected ten times or more. Antigen unknown. Primed by a sample-barcoded 5' primer and a J-beta primer mix, a second PCR proceeded for roughly 7 to 11 cycles. Each of the cDNA molecules was tagged by a template-switch adaptor with 12 random nucleotides. TCRdb redid the calling of the 5' RACE reads with MiXCR, one entry per CDR3 protein. The repertoire holds about 900,000 distinct CDR3 sequences, with around 49% as singletons. Study conclusions and caveats: Compared with aged donors, long-lived donors showed fewer expanded clones, suggesting selection. A roughly linear age-dependent decrease characterized TCR beta diversity per million T cells.

The receptor was derived from a man aged 30 to 45 in good health. Sequencing used blood. The chain recombines TRBV27 with TRBJ2-7, with D possibly called TRBD1 or TRBD2 (5 bases each). CDR3 residues: CASSLWDGSYEQYF. The CDR3 bases are TGTGCCAGCAGTTTATGGGACGGATCCTACGAGCAGTACTTC.